Below, 18 T cell receptor beta chains from the same sample are listed, as sequenced in a study of blood T cell repertoires in COVID-19. Measured with immunoSEQ multiplex PCR; TCRdb has only the in-frame clones, and not every one. The repertoire includes about 360,000 clones, roughly 90% of them detected once, and about 7% sits in the top ten. Material for sequencing was peripheral blood. The receptors were sampled from an older woman with COVID-19, enrolled during active disease.

J is TRBJ2-1 and V is TRBV11-3, with TRBD1 matching 9 bases. CDR1 and CDR2 (germline): SGHNT, YENEEA. The V gene end was trimmed by 5 bases and the J gene end by 2 bases; junction bases not matched to a gene: 4. The CDR3 has 15 amino acids. In nucleotides, the CDR3 is TGTGCCAGCAGCGTCGACAGGGGGGCCTACAATGAGCAGTTCTTC. The encoded protein is CASSVDRGAYNEQFF. The entire variable domain, with the rest obtained from reference TRBV11-3 and TRBJ2-1, is as follows: EAGVVQSPRYKIIEKKQPVAFWCNPISGHNTLYWYLQNLGQGPELLIRYENEEAVDDSQLPKDRFSAERLKGVDSTLKIQPAELGDSAVYLCASSVDRGAYNEQFFGPGTRLTVL.

The genes are TRBV5-4 and TRBJ2-2, with 10 bases matching TRBD1. Losses at the gene ends were 4 bases for V and 3 bases for J; bases not matched to a gene: 6. The CDR3 extends over 16 amino acids. CDR1 and CDR2 (germline): SGHNT, YYREEE (reference sequence). The DNA for the CDR3 is TGTGCCAGCAGCCCAGGGACAGGGGTTGACACCGGGGAGCTGTTTTTT. Amino acid sequence: CASSPGTGVDTGELFF.

The rearrangement uses TRBV7-2 and TRBJ1-3, with D hard to call. The CDR3 contains 15 residues. V lost 2 bases and J lost 0, with 8 bases in between. Per germline, CDR1 SGHTA and CDR2 FQGNSA. CDR3 loop: CASSLLSFSGNTIYF. The CDR3 DNA follows: TGTGCCAGCAGCTTACTCAGTTTCTCTGGAAACACCATATATTTT.

As DNA, the CDR3 is TGTGCCACCAGCAGAGATCTTGCTGGAAACACCATATATTTT. Translating it yields CATSRDLAGNTIYF. The chain carries TRBV15 and TRBJ1-3; D not resolved. The CDR3 totals 14 residues. The V gene lost 0 bases and the J gene lost 2 bases, with 5 bases spanning the gap. Germline V gene lookup returns CDR1 LNHNV and CDR2 YYDKDF (reference sequence).

The chain couples TRBV4-2 to TRBJ2-5, with D perhaps matching TRBD2 (5 bases). Germline CDR1 LGHNA, CDR2 YNFKEQ. The CDR3 has 18 amino acids. Deletions cut 0 bases from V and 5 bases from J, with 22 bases between. The DNA for the CDR3 is TGTGCCAGCAGCCAAGATCCCGGGGTCGGTGTCAGTAGGGAGACCCAGTACTTC. Translating it yields CASSQDPGVGVSRETQYF.

V usage is TRBV7-2 and J usage is TRBJ2-7, with TRBD1 matching over 8 bases. The germline V gene has CDR1 SGHTA and CDR2 FQGNSA. Trimming cost V 4 bases and J 7 bases; bases outside gene matches: 9. This CDR3 is built from 14 residues. CDR3 region: CASSWGWTGREQYF. The CDR3 DNA follows: TGTGCCAGCAGCTGGGGATGGACAGGGAGAGAGCAGTACTTC.

The chain joins TRBV7-2 to TRBJ1-2; 8 bases are a match to TRBD1. The CDR3 has 14 amino acids. Germline CDR1 reads SGHTA; CDR2 reads FQGNSA. J was trimmed by 2 bases and V by 4 bases; bases with no gene match: 3. The CDR3: CASSSRTGNYGYTF. CDR3 in DNA: TGTGCCAGCAGCTCTAGGACAGGGAACTATGGCTACACCTTC.

This clone was recorded once. This chain joins TRBV6-6 and TRBJ1-5; D possibly corresponds to TRBD1 (5 bases). This CDR3 has 15 residues. Germline CDR1 and CDR2: MNHNY and SVGAGI (reference sequence). Trimming removed 0 bases from V and 4 bases from J, with 10 bases in between. CDR3 DNA sequence: TGTGCCAGCAGTTACTCGAATCCAGGGAATCAGCCCCAGCATTTT. Translation gives CASSYSNPGNQPQHF.

This chain connects TRBV18 to TRBJ1-2, with D hard to call. V was trimmed by 3 bases and J by 2 bases, leaving 10 bases between them. The V gene's germline CDR1 is KGHSH and CDR2 LQKENI. This CDR3 spans 14 amino acids. For the CDR3, the DNA is TGTGCCAGCTCACCTGACGAGGCGAACTATGGCTACACCTTC. Translation: CASSPDEANYGYTF.

This clone came up once. The J gene is TRBJ2-2, the V gene TRBV5-1; 7 bases are a match to TRBD1. CDR1 is SGHRS and CDR2 is YFSETQ in the germline V gene. The CDR3 loop spans 15 amino acids. Germline trimming cut 1 base from V and 4 bases from J; bases unmatched to any gene: 4. This CDR3 reads CASSLRTGFTGELFF. Here the CDR3 DNA reads TGCGCCAGCAGCTTGAGGACAGGTTTCACCGGGGAGCTGTTTTTT.

The V and J genes are TRBV18 and TRBJ2-2; 12 bases are shared with TRBD2. The CDR3 consists of 16 residues. Germline lookup yields CDR1 KGHSH and CDR2 LQKENI. V shed 4 bases and J 0 bases; nucleotides not matched to a gene: 0. CDR3 amino acids: CASSRTSGANTGELFF. In nucleotides, the CDR3 is TGTGCCAGCTCACGGACTAGCGGGGCGAACACCGGGGAGCTGTTTTTT.

The genes are TRBV4-2 and TRBJ2-3; TRBD2 matches at 11 bases. CDR3 length equals 18 residues. Trimming took 5 bases from V and 4 from J; bases not matched to a gene: 14. CDR1 LGHNA and CDR2 YNFKEQ come from the germline V gene. Here the CDR3 reads CASSKNGQLAGGPDTQYF. In nucleotides, the CDR3 is TGTGCCAGCAGCAAAAACGGCCAGCTAGCGGGGGGCCCAGATACGCAGTATTTT.

The gene calls are TRBV7-6 and TRBJ2-7, with TRBD2 matching 7 bases. CDR1 is SGHVS and CDR2 is FNYEAQ in the germline V gene. The CDR3 sequence is 14 residues long. The J segment lost 5 bases and the V segment lost 2 bases, leaving 6 bases of the junction unmatched. The CDR3 is CASSLQAGIHEQYF. The CDR3 region has the DNA TGTGCCAGCAGCTTACAAGCGGGGATCCACGAGCAGTACTTC.

The chain combines TRBV10-3 with TRBJ1-2; TRBD1 aligns across 7 bases. The CDR3 contains 13 residues. The germline V gene has CDR1 ENHRY and CDR2 SYGVKD. The trim removed 10 bases at V and 3 bases at J, leaving 8 bases unmatched. CDR3 residues: CATGQDGDYGYTF. The CDR3 bases are TGTGCCACCGGACAGGATGGCGACTATGGCTACACCTTC.

The chain uses TRBV4-1 and TRBJ1-4; tentatively, D is TRBD1 (5 bases). Trimming left V 0 bases short and J 10 bases short, with 18 bases between. Germline V gene sequence: CDR1 MGHRA, CDR2 YSYEKL. This CDR3 region has 16 residues. CDR3 in amino acids: CASSQEGRQGGSKLFF. For the CDR3, the DNA is TGCGCCAGCAGCCAAGAGGGGCGGCAAGGAGGGTCAAAACTGTTTTTT.

The chain has TRBV6-5 and TRBJ1-4; 8 bases line up with TRBD1. CDR1 MNHEY and CDR2 SVGAGI come from the germline V gene. The CDR3 contains 13 residues. Germline trimming cut 8 bases from V and 8 bases from J; bases unmatched to any gene: 7. The CDR3 here is CASADRGSEKLFF. The CDR3 coding sequence is TGTGCCAGCGCAGACAGGGGATCCGAAAAACTGTTTTTT.

This chain uses TRBV5-1 with TRBJ1-3; D possibly corresponds to TRBD1 (5 bases). The germline V gene has CDR1 SGHRS and CDR2 YFSETQ. There are 17 residues in the CDR3. V lost 1 base and J lost 0, with 14 bases in between. This CDR3 is CASSLSFQGFSGNTIYF. CDR3 sequence (DNA): TGCGCCAGCAGCTTGTCTTTTCAGGGATTCTCTGGAAACACCATATATTTT.

The genes are TRBV7-2 and TRBJ1-1, with 7 bases identical to TRBD1. Germline V lookup: CDR1 SGHTA, CDR2 FQGNSA. The ends lost 4 bases at V and 7 bases at J; junction bases unmatched: 9. The CDR3 sequence is 14 residues long. The CDR3 nucleotides read TGTGCCAGCAGCTCCAAGACAGGGAAGGTTGAAGCTTTCTTT. It translates to CASSSKTGKVEAFF.